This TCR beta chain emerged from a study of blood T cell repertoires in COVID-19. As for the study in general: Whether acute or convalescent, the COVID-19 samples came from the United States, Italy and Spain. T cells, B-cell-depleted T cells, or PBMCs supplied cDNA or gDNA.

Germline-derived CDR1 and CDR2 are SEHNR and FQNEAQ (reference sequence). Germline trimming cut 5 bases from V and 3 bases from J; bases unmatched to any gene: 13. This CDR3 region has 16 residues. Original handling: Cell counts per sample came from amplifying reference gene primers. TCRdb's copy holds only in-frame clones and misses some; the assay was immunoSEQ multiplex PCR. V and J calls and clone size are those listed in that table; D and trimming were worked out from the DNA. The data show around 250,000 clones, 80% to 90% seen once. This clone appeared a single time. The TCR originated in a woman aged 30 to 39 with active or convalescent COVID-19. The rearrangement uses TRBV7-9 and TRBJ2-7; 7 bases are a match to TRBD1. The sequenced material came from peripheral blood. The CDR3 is CASSQTGPQGVYEQYF. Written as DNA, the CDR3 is TGTGCCAGCAGCCAAACCGGGCCTCAGGGGGTCTACGAGCAGTACTTC.